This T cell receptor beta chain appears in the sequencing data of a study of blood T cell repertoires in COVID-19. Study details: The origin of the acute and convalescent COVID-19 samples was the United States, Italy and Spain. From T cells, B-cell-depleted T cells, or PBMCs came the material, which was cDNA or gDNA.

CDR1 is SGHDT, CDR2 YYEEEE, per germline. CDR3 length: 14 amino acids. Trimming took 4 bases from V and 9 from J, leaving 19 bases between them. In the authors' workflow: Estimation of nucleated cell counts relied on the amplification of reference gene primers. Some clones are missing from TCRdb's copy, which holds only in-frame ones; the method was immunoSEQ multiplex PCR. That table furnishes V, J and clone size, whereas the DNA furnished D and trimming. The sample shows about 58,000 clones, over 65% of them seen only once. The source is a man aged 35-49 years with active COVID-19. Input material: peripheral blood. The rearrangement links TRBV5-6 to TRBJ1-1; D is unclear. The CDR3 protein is CASSPFGIDWQAFF. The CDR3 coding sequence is TGTGCCAGCAGCCCCTTCGGGATTGACTGGCAAGCTTTCTTT. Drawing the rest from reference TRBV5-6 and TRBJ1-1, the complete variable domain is DAGVTQSPTHLIKTRGQQVTLRCSPKSGHDTVSWYQQALGQGPQFIFQYYEEEERQRGNFPDRFSGHQFPNYSSELNVNALLLGDSALYLCASSPFGIDWQAFFGQGTRLTVV.